A selection of T cell receptor beta chains follows, all from one sample in a study of HIV-infected children after antiretroviral therapy interruption. TCRdb passed the 3' RACE reads through MiXCR, listing each CDR3 protein once. The profile shows some 15,000 distinct CDR3 sequences, more than 3% of them singletons. Here the sequenced sample was CD45RA+ CD4+ T cells from PBMCs, taken from a donor given antiretroviral therapy, either interrupted or continuous. These receptors came from a child aged 2 to 17 with HIV. CDR3s include the opening cysteine and the closing phenylalanine or tryptophan. The order of the fields is CDR3 protein, CDR3 DNA, clone size, D gene, V gene, J gene. D genes are given only for firm matches. The size field is filled for only some rows; it gives once, few, many or a size class.

CDR3 protein: CASSVGTGTLMNTEAFF
CDR3 DNA: TGTGCCAGCAGCGTAGGTACAGGGACGCTTATGAACACTGAAGCTTTCTTT
clone size: many
D gene: NA
V gene: TRBV9
J gene: TRBJ1-1

CDR3 protein: CSVEGVGDRGYTF
CDR3 DNA: TGCAGCGTTGAGGGGGTGGGGGACCGGGGCTACACCTTC
clone size: many
D gene: NA
V gene: TRBV29-1
J gene: TRBJ1-2

CDR3 protein: CASSIGGTNYGYTF
CDR3 DNA: TGTGCCAGCAGCATCGGCGGAACTAACTATGGCTACACCTTC
clone size: many
D gene: NA
V gene: TRBV5-5
J gene: TRBJ1-2

CDR3 protein: CASSQGSWGQDRIYGYTF
CDR3 DNA: TGTGCCAGCAGCCAAGGCTCCTGGGGTCAGGATCGAATTTATGGCTACACCTTC
clone size: many
D gene: NA
V gene: TRBV3-1
J gene: TRBJ1-2

CDR3 protein: CASSSMGRGSTQYF
CDR3 DNA: TGTGCCAGCAGTTCCATGGGGCGGGGATCGACGCAGTATTTT
clone size: many
D gene: NA
V gene: TRBV27
J gene: TRBJ2-3

CDR3 protein: CASSFWTGHSNSPLHF
CDR3 DNA: TGTGCCAGCAGCTTCTGGACAGGGCATAGTAATTCACCCCTCCACTTT
clone size: many
D gene: TRBD1
V gene: TRBV7-9
J gene: TRBJ1-6

CDR3 protein: CASSQGTSLTGYTF
CDR3 DNA: TGCGCCAGCAGCCAGGGGACTAGTCTGACAGGCTACACCTTC
clone size: NA
D gene: NA
V gene: TRBV4-1
J gene: TRBJ1-2

CDR3 protein: CASAGSTDTQYF
CDR3 DNA: TGTGCCAGCGCGGGGAGCACAGATACGCAGTATTTT
clone size: medium-sized
D gene: NA
V gene: TRBV2
J gene: TRBJ2-3

CDR3 protein: CASSSSPTGRTEAFF
CDR3 DNA: TGTGCCAGCAGTTCTTCCCCGACAGGGCGCACTGAAGCTTTCTTT
clone size: many
D gene: TRBD1
V gene: TRBV27
J gene: TRBJ1-1

CDR3 protein: CASRSGQGNYGYTF
CDR3 DNA: TGTGCCAGCAGGTCCGGGCAGGGTAACTATGGCTACACCTTC
clone size: many
D gene: NA
V gene: TRBV28
J gene: TRBJ1-2

CDR3 protein: CASSELGTVYEQYF
CDR3 DNA: TGTGCCAGCAGTGAACTGGGGACGGTATACGAGCAGTACTTC
clone size: many
D gene: NA
V gene: TRBV6-1
J gene: TRBJ2-7

CDR3 protein: CASSFRTGANTEAFF
CDR3 DNA: TGTGCCAGCAGCTTTCGGACAGGGGCGAACACTGAAGCTTTCTTT
clone size: NA
D gene: TRBD1
V gene: TRBV3-1
J gene: TRBJ1-1

CDR3 protein: CASSPLAGGPDTQYF
CDR3 DNA: TGTGCCAGCAGCCCACTAGCGGGGGGGCCTGATACGCAGTATTTT
clone size: many
D gene: TRBD2
V gene: TRBV14
J gene: TRBJ2-3

CDR3 protein: CASSMSDRTDNEQFF
CDR3 DNA: TGTGCCAGTAGTATGTCGGACAGAACAGACAATGAGCAGTTCTTC
clone size: many
D gene: NA
V gene: TRBV19
J gene: TRBJ2-1

CDR3 protein: CASSEVLAGSYEQYF
CDR3 DNA: TGTGCCAGCAGTGAGGTCCTAGCGGGGAGCTACGAGCAGTACTTC
clone size: few
D gene: TRBD2
V gene: TRBV2
J gene: TRBJ2-7

CDR3 protein: CASISLTGGEYF
CDR3 DNA: TGTGCCAGCATATCCCTGACAGGGGGCGAGTATTTT
clone size: NA
D gene: TRBD1
V gene: TRBV28
J gene: TRBJ2-3

CDR3 protein: CASSPLVVETQYF
CDR3 DNA: TGCGCCAGCAGCCCTTTAGTTGTGGAGACCCAGTACTTC
clone size: many
D gene: NA
V gene: TRBV5-1
J gene: TRBJ2-5

CDR3 protein: CASSFSGPADTYNEQFF
CDR3 DNA: TGCGCCAGCAGCTTTTCGGGGCCCGCGGACACTTACAATGAGCAGTTCTTC
clone size: many
D gene: NA
V gene: TRBV5-1
J gene: TRBJ2-1

CDR3 protein: CASSSSRGWIDTQYF
CDR3 DNA: TGTGCCAGCAGCTCCTCCAGGGGGTGGATAGATACGCAGTATTTT
clone size: many
D gene: TRBD1
V gene: TRBV7-2
J gene: TRBJ2-3

CDR3 protein: CASSPESMGGAAYNEQFF
CDR3 DNA: TGTGCCAGCAGTCCCGAGTCGATGGGGGGCGCTGCGTACAATGAGCAGTTCTTC
clone size: many
D gene: NA
V gene: TRBV12-3/TRBV12-4
J gene: TRBJ2-1

CDR3 protein: CASSPQGLSGNTIYF
CDR3 DNA: TGCGCCAGCAGCCCACAGGGTCTCTCTGGAAACACCATATATTTT
clone size: many
D gene: NA
V gene: TRBV5-1
J gene: TRBJ1-3

CDR3 protein: CAWSRGGLSYEQYF
CDR3 DNA: TGTGCCTGGAGTCGGGGGGGGCTCTCCTATGAACAGTACTTC
clone size: many
D gene: TRBD2
V gene: TRBV30
J gene: TRBJ2-7

CDR3 protein: CASSLEPGNTIYF
CDR3 DNA: TGCGCCAGCAGCTTGGAACCAGGAAACACCATATATTTT
clone size: many
D gene: NA
V gene: TRBV5-1
J gene: TRBJ1-3

CDR3 protein: CASSRIDREGRTQYF
CDR3 DNA: TGTGCCAGCAGTCGCATCGACAGGGAAGGTCGCACTCAGTACTTC
clone size: many
D gene: TRBD1
V gene: TRBV27
J gene: TRBJ2-7

CDR3 protein: CASSQGGGGARTEAFF
CDR3 DNA: TGTGCCAGCAGCCAAGGTGGGGGGGGGGCGCGCACTGAAGCTTTCTTT
clone size: many
D gene: NA
V gene: TRBV3-1
J gene: TRBJ1-1

CDR3 protein: CASSPPAREQYF
CDR3 DNA: TGTGCCAGCTCACCACCTGCAAGGGAGCAGTACTTC
clone size: medium-sized
D gene: NA
V gene: TRBV18
J gene: TRBJ2-7

CDR3 protein: CASSIDGNLYEQYF
CDR3 DNA: TGTGCCAGCAGCATAGACGGGAATCTTTACGAGCAGTACTTC
clone size: many
D gene: NA
V gene: TRBV11-2
J gene: TRBJ2-7

CDR3 protein: CASSVEGSEQFF
CDR3 DNA: TGTGCCAGCAGCGTCGAGGGAAGTGAGCAGTTCTTC
clone size: many
D gene: NA
V gene: TRBV9
J gene: TRBJ2-1

CDR3 protein: CASSHQENTEAFF
CDR3 DNA: TGTGCCAGCAGTCATCAAGAGAACACTGAAGCTTTCTTT
clone size: many
D gene: NA
V gene: TRBV6-5
J gene: TRBJ1-1

CDR3 protein: CASSWDWGYEQYF
CDR3 DNA: TGTGCCAGCAGCTGGGACTGGGGGTATGAACAGTACTTC
clone size: many
D gene: NA
V gene: TRBV12-3/TRBV12-4
J gene: TRBJ2-7